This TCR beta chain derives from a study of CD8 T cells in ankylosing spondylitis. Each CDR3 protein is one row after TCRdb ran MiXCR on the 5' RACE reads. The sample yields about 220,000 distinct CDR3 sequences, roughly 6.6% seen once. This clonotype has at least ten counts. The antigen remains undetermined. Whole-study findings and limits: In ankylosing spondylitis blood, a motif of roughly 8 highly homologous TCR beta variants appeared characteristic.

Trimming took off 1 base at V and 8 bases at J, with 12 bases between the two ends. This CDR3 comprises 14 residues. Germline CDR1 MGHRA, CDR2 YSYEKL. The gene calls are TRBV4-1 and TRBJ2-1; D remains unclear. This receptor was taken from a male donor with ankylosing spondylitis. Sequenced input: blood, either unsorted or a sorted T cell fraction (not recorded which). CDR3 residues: CASSQVTAPDEQFF. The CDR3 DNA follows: TGCGCCAGCAGCCAAGTCACTGCGCCCGATGAGCAGTTCTTC.